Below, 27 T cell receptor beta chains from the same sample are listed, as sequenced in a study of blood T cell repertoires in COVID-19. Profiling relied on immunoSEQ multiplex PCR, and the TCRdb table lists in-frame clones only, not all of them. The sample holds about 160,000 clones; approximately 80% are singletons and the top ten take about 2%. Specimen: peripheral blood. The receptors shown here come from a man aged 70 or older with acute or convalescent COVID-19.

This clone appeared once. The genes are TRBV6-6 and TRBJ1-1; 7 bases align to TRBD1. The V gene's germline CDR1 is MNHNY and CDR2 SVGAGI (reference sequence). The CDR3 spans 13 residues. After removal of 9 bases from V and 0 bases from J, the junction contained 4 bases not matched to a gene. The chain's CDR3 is CASGDRLNTEAFF. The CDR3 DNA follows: TGTGCCAGTGGGGACAGACTGAACACTGAAGCTTTCTTT.

The CDR3 bases are TGTGCCAGCAGCTCTTATGGTAGCGGCTCCTATGGCTACACCTTC. Translation: CASSSYGSGSYGYTF. The chain recombines TRBV5-8 with TRBJ1-2; no firm D call. This CDR3 comprises 15 residues. V gave up 3 bases and J gave up 4 bases, with 16 bases separating them. Germline V gene data show CDR1 as SGHTS and CDR2 as YDEGEE.

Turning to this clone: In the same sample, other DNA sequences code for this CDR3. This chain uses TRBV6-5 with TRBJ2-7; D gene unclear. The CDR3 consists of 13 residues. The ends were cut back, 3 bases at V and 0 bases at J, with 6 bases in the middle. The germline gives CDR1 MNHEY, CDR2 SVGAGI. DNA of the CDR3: TGTGCCAGCAGTTATAGCCGCTCCTACGAGCAGTACTTC. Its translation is CASSYSRSYEQYF.

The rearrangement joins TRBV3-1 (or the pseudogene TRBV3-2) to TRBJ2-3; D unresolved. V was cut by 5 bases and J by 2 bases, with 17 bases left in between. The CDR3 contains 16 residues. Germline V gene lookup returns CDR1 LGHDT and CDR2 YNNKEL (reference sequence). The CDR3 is CASSTRALTATDTQYF. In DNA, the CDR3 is TGTGCCAGCAGCACCCGAGCACTAACGGCCACAGATACGCAGTATTTT.

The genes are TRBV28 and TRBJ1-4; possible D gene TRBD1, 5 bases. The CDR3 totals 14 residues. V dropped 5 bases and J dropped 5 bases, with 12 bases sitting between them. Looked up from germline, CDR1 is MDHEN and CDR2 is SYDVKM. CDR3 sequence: CASSGGAPNEKLFF. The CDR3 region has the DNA TGTGCCAGCAGTGGTGGGGCCCCAAATGAAAAACTGTTTTTT. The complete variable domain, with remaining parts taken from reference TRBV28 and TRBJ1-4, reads DVKVTQSSRYLVKRTGEKVFLECVQDMDHENMFWYRQDPGLGLRLIYFSYDVKMKEKGDIPEGYSVSREKKERFSLILESASTNQTSMYLCASSGGAPNEKLFFGSGTQLSVL.

DNA for the CDR3: TGTGCCACCAGTGATTTTAGAGATAGCAATCAGCCCCAGCATTTT. It yields the protein CATSDFRDSNQPQHF. The chain joins TRBV24-1 to TRBJ1-5; D is unresolved. This CDR3 has 15 residues. V lost 1 base, J lost 0 bases, and 6 bases lay in between. From germline, CDR1 is KGHDR and CDR2 SFDVKD.

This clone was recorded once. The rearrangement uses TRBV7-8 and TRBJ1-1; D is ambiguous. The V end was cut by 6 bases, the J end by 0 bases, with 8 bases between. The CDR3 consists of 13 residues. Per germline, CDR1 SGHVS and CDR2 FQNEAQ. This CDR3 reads CASRLNMNTEAFF. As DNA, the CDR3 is TGTGCCAGCAGGTTAAACATGAACACTGAAGCTTTCTTT. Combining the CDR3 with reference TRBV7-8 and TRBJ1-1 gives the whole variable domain GAGVSQSPRYKVAKRGQDVALRCDPISGHVSLFWYQQALGQGPEFLTYFQNEAQLDKSGLPSDRFFAERPEGSVSTLKIQRTQQEDSAVYLCASRLNMNTEAFFGQGTRLTVV.

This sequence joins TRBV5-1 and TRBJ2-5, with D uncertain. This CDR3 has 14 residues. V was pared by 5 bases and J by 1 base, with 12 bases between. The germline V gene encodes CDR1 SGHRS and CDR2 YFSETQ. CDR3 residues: CASRPGNAQETQYF. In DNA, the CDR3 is TGCGCCAGCAGACCGGGTAACGCCCAAGAGACCCAGTACTTC.

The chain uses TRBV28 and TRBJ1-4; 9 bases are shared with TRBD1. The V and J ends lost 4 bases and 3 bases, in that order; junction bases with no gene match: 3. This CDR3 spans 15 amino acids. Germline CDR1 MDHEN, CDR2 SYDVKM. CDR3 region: CASSYGDRANEKLFF. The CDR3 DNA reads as TGTGCCAGCAGTTACGGGGACAGGGCTAATGAAAAACTGTTTTTT.

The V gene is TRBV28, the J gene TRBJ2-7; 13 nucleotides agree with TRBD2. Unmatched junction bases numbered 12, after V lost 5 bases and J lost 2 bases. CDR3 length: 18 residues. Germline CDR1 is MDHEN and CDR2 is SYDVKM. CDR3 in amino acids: CASSPGLAGVTRTYEQYF. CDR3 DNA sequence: TGTGCCAGCAGTCCAGGACTAGCGGGAGTAACCAGGACCTACGAGCAGTACTTC.

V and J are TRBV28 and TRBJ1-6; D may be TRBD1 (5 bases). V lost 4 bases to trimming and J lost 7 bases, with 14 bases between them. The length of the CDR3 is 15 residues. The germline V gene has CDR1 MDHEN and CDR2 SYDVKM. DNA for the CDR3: TGTGCCAGCAGTTGGGATCAGGGAACCAATTCACCCCTCCACTTT. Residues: CASSWDQGTNSPLHF.

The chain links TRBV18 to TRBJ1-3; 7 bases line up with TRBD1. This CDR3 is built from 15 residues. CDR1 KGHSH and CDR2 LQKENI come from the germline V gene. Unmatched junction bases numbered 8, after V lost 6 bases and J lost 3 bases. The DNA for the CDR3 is TGTGCCAGCTCCCGAGAACAGGGGAGTGGAAACACCATATATTTT. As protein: CASSREQGSGNTIYF.

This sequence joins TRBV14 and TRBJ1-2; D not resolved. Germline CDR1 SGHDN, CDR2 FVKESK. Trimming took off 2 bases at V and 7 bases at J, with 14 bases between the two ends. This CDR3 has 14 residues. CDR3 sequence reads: CASSQSIGVGGYTF. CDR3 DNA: TGTGCCAGCAGCCAATCGATCGGGGTAGGTGGCTACACCTTC.

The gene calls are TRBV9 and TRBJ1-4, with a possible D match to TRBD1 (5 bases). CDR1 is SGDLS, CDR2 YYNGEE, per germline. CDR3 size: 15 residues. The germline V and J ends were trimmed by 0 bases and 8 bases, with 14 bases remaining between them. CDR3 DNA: TGTGCCAGCAGCGTAGGTCCAGGGCAGGGAGAAAAACTGTTTTTT. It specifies CASSVGPGQGEKLFF.

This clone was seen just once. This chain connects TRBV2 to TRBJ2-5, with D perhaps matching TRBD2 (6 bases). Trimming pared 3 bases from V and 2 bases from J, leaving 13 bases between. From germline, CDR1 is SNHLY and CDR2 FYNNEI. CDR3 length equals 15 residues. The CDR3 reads CASSDLMGGQETQYF. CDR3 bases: TGTGCCAGCAGTGATTTAATGGGAGGACAAGAGACCCAGTACTTC.

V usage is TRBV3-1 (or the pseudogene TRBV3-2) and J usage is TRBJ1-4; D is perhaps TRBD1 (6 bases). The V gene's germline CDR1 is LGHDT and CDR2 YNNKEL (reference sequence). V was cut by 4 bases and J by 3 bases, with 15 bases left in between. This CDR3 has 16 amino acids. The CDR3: CASSPTQGRPNEKLFF. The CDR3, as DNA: TGTGCCAGCAGCCCGACCCAGGGGCGACCTAATGAAAAACTGTTTTTT.

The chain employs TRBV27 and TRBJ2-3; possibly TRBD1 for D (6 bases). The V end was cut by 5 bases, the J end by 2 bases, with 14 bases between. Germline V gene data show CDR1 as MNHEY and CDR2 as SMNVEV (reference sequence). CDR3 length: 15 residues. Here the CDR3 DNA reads TGTGCCAGCAGTCAAAGACAGGACATCACAGATACGCAGTATTTT. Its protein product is CASSQRQDITDTQYF.

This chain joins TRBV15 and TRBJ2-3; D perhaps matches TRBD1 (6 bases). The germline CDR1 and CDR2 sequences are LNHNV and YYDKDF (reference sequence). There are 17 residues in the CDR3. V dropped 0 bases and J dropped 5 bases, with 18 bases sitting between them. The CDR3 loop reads CATSRDLGQGNEDTQYF. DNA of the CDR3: TGTGCCACCAGCAGAGATCTAGGGCAGGGGAATGAAGATACGCAGTATTTT.

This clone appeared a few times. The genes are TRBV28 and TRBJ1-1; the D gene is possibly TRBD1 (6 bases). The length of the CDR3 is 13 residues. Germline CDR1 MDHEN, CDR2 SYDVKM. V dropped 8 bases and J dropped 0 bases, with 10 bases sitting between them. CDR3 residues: CASRDTMNTEAFF. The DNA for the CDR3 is TGTGCCAGCCGGGACACCATGAACACTGAAGCTTTCTTT.

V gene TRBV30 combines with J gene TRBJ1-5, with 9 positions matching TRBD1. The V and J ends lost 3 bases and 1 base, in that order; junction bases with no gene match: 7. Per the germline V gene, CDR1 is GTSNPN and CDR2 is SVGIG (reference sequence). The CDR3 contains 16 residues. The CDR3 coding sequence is TGTGCCTGGAGCATCGGGACAGGGCTGAGCAATCAGCCCCAGCATTTT. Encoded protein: CAWSIGTGLSNQPQHF.

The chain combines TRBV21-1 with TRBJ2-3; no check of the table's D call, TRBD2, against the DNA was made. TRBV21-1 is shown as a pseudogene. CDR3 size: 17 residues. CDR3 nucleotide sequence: TGTGCCAGCAGCACGTCCCGGGACTACTTAAAAACAGATACGCAGTATTTT. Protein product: CASSTSRDYLKTDTQYF.

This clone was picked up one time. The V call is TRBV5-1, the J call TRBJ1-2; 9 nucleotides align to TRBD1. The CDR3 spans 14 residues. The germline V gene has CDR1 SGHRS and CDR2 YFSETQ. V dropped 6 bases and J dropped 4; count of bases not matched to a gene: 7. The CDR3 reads CASTEGQGIYGYTF. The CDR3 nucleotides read TGCGCCAGCACGGAAGGACAGGGGATCTATGGCTACACCTTC.

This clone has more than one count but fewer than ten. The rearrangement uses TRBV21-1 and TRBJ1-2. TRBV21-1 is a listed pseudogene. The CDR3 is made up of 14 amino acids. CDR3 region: CASQGEGGNYGYTF. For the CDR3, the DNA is TGTGCCAGCCAAGGAGAAGGCGGAAACTATGGCTACACCTTC.

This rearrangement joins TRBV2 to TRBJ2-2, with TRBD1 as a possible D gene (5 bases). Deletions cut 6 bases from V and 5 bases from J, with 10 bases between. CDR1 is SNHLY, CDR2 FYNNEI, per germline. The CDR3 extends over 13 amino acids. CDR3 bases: TGTGCCAGCAGGACAGAGAAGACCGGGGAGCTGTTTTTT. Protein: CASRTEKTGELFF.

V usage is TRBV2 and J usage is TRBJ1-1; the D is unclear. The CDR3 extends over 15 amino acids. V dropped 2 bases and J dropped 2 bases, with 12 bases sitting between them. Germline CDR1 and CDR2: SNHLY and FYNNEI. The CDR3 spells CASSERQSGNTEAFF. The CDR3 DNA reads TGTGCCAGCAGTGAACGGCAGTCGGGAAACACTGAAGCTTTCTTT.

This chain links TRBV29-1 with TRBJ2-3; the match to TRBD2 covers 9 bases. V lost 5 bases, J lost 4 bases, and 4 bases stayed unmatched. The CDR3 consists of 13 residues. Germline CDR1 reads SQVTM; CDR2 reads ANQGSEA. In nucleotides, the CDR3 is TGCAGCGTTTCTAGCGGGGACCCAGATACGCAGTATTTT. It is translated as CSVSSGDPDTQYF.

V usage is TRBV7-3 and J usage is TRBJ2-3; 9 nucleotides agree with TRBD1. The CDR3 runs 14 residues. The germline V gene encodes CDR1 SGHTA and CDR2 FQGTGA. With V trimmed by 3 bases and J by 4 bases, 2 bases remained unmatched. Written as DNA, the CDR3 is TGTGCCAGCAGCTTTACAGGGGGCTCAGATACGCAGTATTTT. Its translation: CASSFTGGSDTQYF.